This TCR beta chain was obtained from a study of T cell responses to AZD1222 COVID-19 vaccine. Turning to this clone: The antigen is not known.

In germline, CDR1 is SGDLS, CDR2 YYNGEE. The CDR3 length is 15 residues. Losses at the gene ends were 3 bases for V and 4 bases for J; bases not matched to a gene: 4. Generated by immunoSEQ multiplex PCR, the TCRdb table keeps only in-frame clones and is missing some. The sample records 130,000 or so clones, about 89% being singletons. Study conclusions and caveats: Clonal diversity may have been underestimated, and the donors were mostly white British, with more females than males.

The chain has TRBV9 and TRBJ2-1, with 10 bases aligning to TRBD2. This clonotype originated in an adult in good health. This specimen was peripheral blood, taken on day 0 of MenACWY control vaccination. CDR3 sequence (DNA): TGTGCCAGCAGCGATCAACTAGCGGGATACAATGAGCAGTTCTTC. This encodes CASSDQLAGYNEQFF.